This T cell receptor beta chain comes out of a study of vaccination effects on CD4 cells after COVID-19. Only a few counts were recorded for this clone. The target antigen is unknown. V was clipped by 4 bases and J by 0 bases; unmatched bases: 9. Germline loops: CDR1 SGHRS, CDR2 YFSETQ. The CDR3 has 16 residues. Sequencing in the ViraFEST assay came after antigen-specific CD4+ T cells had been expanded with viral peptide pools, which were used to stimulate PBMC. Cultured cells yielded isolated CD4+ T cells after approximately nine days. Negative nucleocapsid antibody tests before and after vaccination confirmed no previous SARS-CoV-2 infection. Assay: immunoSEQ multiplex PCR; the TCRdb copy retains only in-frame clones and omits some. The sample holds about 38,000 clones, roughly 76% seen once.

The specimen was CD4+ T cells from PBMCs cultured with SARS-CoV-2 spike peptides, collected before COVID-19 vaccination. The genes are TRBV5-1 and TRBJ2-7; TRBD1 matches 8 bases. The TCR sequence derives from a human donor who received a COVID-19 vaccine. CDR3 loop: CASSLDRAYDSYEQYF. In DNA form, the CDR3 reads TGCGCCAGCAGCCTGGACAGGGCCTACGACTCCTACGAGCAGTACTTC.